This passage covers 16 T cell receptor beta chains from one sample sequenced in a study of blood T cell repertoires in COVID-19. Generated by immunoSEQ multiplex PCR, the TCRdb table keeps only in-frame clones and is missing some. The sample has 130,000 to 150,000 clones, about four fifths seen once. The specimen was peripheral blood. These receptor sequences come from a woman older than 75 with acute or convalescent COVID-19.

The rearrangement uses TRBV7-6 and TRBJ1-6, with a weak D call TRBD1 (6 bases). The ends were cut back, 0 bases at V and 10 bases at J, with 13 bases in the middle. Germline V lookup: CDR1 SGHVS, CDR2 FNYEAQ. This CDR3 is 15 amino acids long. CDR3 region: CASSLAGQGNSPLHF. The CDR3 DNA reads as TGTGCCAGCAGCTTAGCAGGGCAGGGGAACTCACCCCTCCACTTT.

CDR3 loop: CASSLQGLGGNTIYF. The DNA of the CDR3 is TGTGCCAGCAGCTTACAGGGGTTGGGTGGAAACACCATATATTTT. This chain connects TRBV5-4 to TRBJ1-3; 7 bases align to TRBD1. Germline assignment: CDR1 SGHNT and CDR2 YYREEE (reference sequence). The CDR3 is 15 amino acids. The trim removed 2 bases at V and 3 bases at J, leaving 5 bases unmatched.

The chain is built from TRBV7-2 and TRBJ1-1; the D gene is possibly TRBD1 (6 bases). The CDR3 totals 16 residues. CDR1 is SGHTA and CDR2 is FQGNSA in the germline V gene. Trimming shortened V by 3 bases and J by 4 bases, and 18 bases separated the two germline ends. CDR3 in amino acids: CASSLYRLQGFTEAFF. The CDR3 bases are TGTGCCAGCAGCTTGTACCGTCTACAGGGATTCACTGAAGCTTTCTTT.

The rearrangement uses TRBV19 and TRBJ2-1; a weak D match, TRBD1 (6 bases). CDR1 and CDR2 from the germline V gene are LNHDA and SQIVND (reference sequence). This CDR3 has 16 amino acids. The germline V and J ends were trimmed by 4 bases and 6 bases, with 19 bases remaining between them. Here the CDR3 reads CASSTIQGLGVNEQFF. The CDR3 DNA reads TGTGCCAGTAGTACGATACAGGGTTTGGGGGTCAATGAGCAGTTCTTC.

Here the CDR3 DNA reads TGTGCCAGCAGTGAATTAGTAACAGGGGGGGATAATTCACCCCTCCACTTT. It encodes CASSELVTGGDNSPLHF. This chain joins TRBV25-1 and TRBJ1-6; TRBD1 matches at 8 bases. This CDR3 has 17 residues. The V gene end was trimmed by 1 base and the J gene end by 5 bases; junction bases not matched to a gene: 7. The germline V gene has CDR1 MGHDK and CDR2 SYGVNS. Together with reference TRBV25-1 and TRBJ1-6, the CDR3 gives the full variable domain: EADIYQTPRYLVIGTGKKITLECSQTMGHDKMYWYQQDPGMELHLIHYSYGVNSTEKGDLSSESTVSRIRTEHFPLTLESARPSHTSQYLCASSELVTGGDNSPLHFGNGTRLTVT.

The chain recombines TRBV25-1 with TRBJ1-2; D is unclear. The V end was cut by 6 bases, the J end by 3 bases, with 11 bases between. CDR1 and CDR2 from the germline V gene are MGHDK and SYGVNS. The CDR3 consists of 13 residues. CDR3 in amino acids: CASRTSGDYGYTF. The CDR3 DNA reads TGTGCCAGCAGGACCTCAGGTGACTATGGCTACACCTTC.

V is TRBV7-6 and J is TRBJ2-7; 8 nucleotides line up with TRBD1. The J segment lost 2 bases and the V segment lost 1 base, leaving 4 bases of the junction unmatched. The CDR3 is made up of 15 amino acids. Germline V CDR1 and CDR2: SGHVS, FNYEAQ. This chain's CDR3 is CASSLETGVPYEQYF. The CDR3 DNA reads as TGTGCCAGCAGCTTAGAGACAGGGGTCCCCTACGAGCAGTACTTC. The full variable domain, rest sourced from reference TRBV7-6 and TRBJ2-7, is GAGVSQSPRYKVTKRGQDVALRCDPISGHVSLYWYRQALGQGPEFLTYFNYEAQQDKSGLPNDRFSAERPEGSISTLTIQRTEQRDSAMYRCASSLETGVPYEQYFGPGTRLTVT.

The chain has TRBV27 and TRBJ2-2; TRBD1 matches at 8 bases. The CDR3 covers 14 residues. Germline-derived CDR1 and CDR2 are MNHEY and SMNVEV (reference sequence). J lost 6 bases, V lost 5 bases, and 5 bases had no gene match. This CDR3 is CASSGNRGAGELFF. CDR3 in DNA: TGTGCCAGCAGTGGAAACAGGGGGGCCGGGGAGCTGTTTTTT.

The V call is TRBV5-1, the J call TRBJ1-3; 7 bases are shared with TRBD1. V was clipped by 4 bases and J by 2 bases; unmatched bases: 0. This CDR3 has 13 amino acids. CDR1 is SGHRS, CDR2 YFSETQ, per germline. Here the CDR3 reads CASSQGAGNTIYF. In nucleotides, the CDR3 is TGCGCCAGCAGCCAGGGGGCTGGAAACACCATATATTTT.

V and J are TRBV5-4 and TRBJ2-1; 10 nucleotides align to TRBD1. The germline gives CDR1 SGHNT, CDR2 YYREEE (reference sequence). The ends lost 3 bases at V and 3 bases at J; junction bases unmatched: 3. There are 15 residues in the CDR3. CDR3 sequence (DNA): TGTGCCAGCAGCTCTGGGACAGGGGACTACAATGAGCAGTTCTTC. It is translated as CASSSGTGDYNEQFF.

The chain carries TRBV7-3 and TRBJ2-5, with D perhaps TRBD1 (6 bases). This CDR3 is built from 16 residues. Trimming removed 4 bases from V and 4 bases from J, with 19 bases in between. CDR1 and CDR2 (germline): SGHTA, FQGTGA. CDR3 amino acids: CASSWGPTRVGETQYF. For the CDR3, the DNA is TGTGCCAGCAGCTGGGGGCCCACTAGAGTGGGAGAGACCCAGTACTTC.

This sequence joins TRBV5-1 and TRBJ1-1; no clear D gene. Trimming took off 0 bases at V and 2 bases at J, with 8 bases between the two ends. Germline V gene lookup returns CDR1 SGHRS and CDR2 YFSETQ. The CDR3 has 14 amino acids. The CDR3 loop reads CASSLALENTEAFF. CDR3 sequence (DNA): TGCGCCAGCAGCTTGGCCCTAGAAAACACTGAAGCTTTCTTT.

This clone has a handful of counts. It is unclear where the CDR3 begins or ends on the DNA, so no DNA is shown, and the CDR3 is as TCRdb lists it. V gene TRBV27 combines with J gene TRBJ1-2; TRBD1, as called in the table, went unchecked against the DNA. Termini included, the CDR3 measures 17 amino acids. CDR1 and CDR2 (germline): MNHEY, SMNVEV (reference sequence). CDR3 in amino acids: CASSFFGQGVFNYGYTF.

The rearrangement uses TRBV7-9 and TRBJ1-3; D remains unclear. Trimming shortened V by 5 bases and J by 0 bases, and 14 bases separated the two germline ends. CDR3 length equals 16 residues. The germline V gene has CDR1 SEHNR and CDR2 FQNEAQ (reference sequence). The CDR3: CASSQGSTSSGNTIYF. In DNA, the CDR3 is TGTGCCAGCAGCCAAGGGAGCACAAGCTCTGGAAACACCATATATTTT. Supplemented by reference TRBV7-9 and TRBJ1-3, the full variable domain reads DTGVSQNPRHKITKRGQNVTFRCDPISEHNRLYWYRQTLGQGPEFLTYFQNEAQLEKSRLLSDRFSAERPKGSFSTLEIQRTEQGDSAMYLCASSQGSTSSGNTIYFGEGSWLTVV.

The V gene is TRBV9, the J gene TRBJ1-3; possible D gene TRBD1, 6 bases. The CDR3 runs to 17 residues. Per the germline V gene, CDR1 is SGDLS and CDR2 is YYNGEE. The V gene lost 4 bases and the J gene lost 0 bases, with 17 bases spanning the gap. CDR3 bases: TGTGCCAGCAGCCCACGTGCGGGGGCAACCTCTGGAAACACCATATATTTT. It is translated as CASSPRAGATSGNTIYF.

The V call is TRBV6-5, the J call TRBJ2-5, with 8 bases lining up with TRBD1. Germline V CDR1 and CDR2: MNHEY, SVGAGI. J gave up 5 bases and V 2 bases, and 4 bases lay outside the gene matches. This CDR3 is built from 14 residues. CDR3 DNA: TGTGCCAGCAGTTACGGGACAGGTAGTGAGACCCAGTACTTC. Encoded protein: CASSYGTGSETQYF.